Sequencing of this TCR beta chain was carried out in a study of cytomegalovirus exposure and HLA in healthy donors. Regarding the study as a whole: The study labeled around 160 TCR beta chains cytomegalovirus-associated.

The germline V gene has CDR1 MNHEY and CDR2 SVGAGI. The CDR3 length is 15 residues. Losses at the gene ends were 6 bases for V and 4 bases for J; bases not matched to a gene: 8. Turning to this clone: The antigen is undetermined.

The PCR used 60 Vbeta and 13 Jbeta primers. Some clones are missing from TCRdb's copy, which holds only in-frame ones; the method was immunoSEQ multiplex PCR. The sample has 55,000 to 65,000 clones, roughly 83% seen once; the top ten hold 1.5% to 2%. Sequencing was performed on PBMCs. The chain is built from TRBV6-5 and TRBJ1-2; 10 bases fit TRBD1. The clonotype originates from a human donor in good health. In DNA form, the CDR3 reads TGTGCCAGCAGAGCTGGACAGGGGGTCTCCTATGGCTACACCTTC. Translated, it gives CASRAGQGVSYGYTF.